The count of the clone carrying this T cell receptor (beta chain) is one. What it binds is not known. Sequencing was performed with immunoSEQ multiplex PCR; in TCRdb, only in-frame clones are kept and a portion is missing. The sample shows tens of thousands of clones, 80% to 90% of them seen only once. V gave up 0 bases and J gave up 5 bases; unmatched junction bases: 5. CDR3 length equals 17 residues. In germline, CDR1 is LGHNA, CDR2 YSLEER. The data stem from a study of OX40 agonist ivuxolimab in advanced cancers. On the study more broadly: While on treatment, patients had intravenous ivuxolimab at 0.01 to 10 mg/kg every 2 weeks.

Regarding the study as a whole: Circulating CD4+ and CD8+ T cells showed clonal expansion by week 6 at 0.1 to 3.0 mg/kg.

This receptor was obtained from an adult with an advanced solid tumor such as melanoma, head and neck, liver or kidney cancer. The chain is built from TRBV4-3 and TRBJ1-6; 9 bases agree with TRBD1. Sample: CD4+ or CD8+ T cells sorted from blood, taken in a trial of the OX40 agonist ivuxolimab. CDR3 in amino acids: CASSQDRGTGNNSPLHF. DNA for the CDR3: TGCGCCAGCAGCCAAGATAGGGGGACAGGGAATAATTCACCCCTCCACTTT.